The text below deals with one T cell receptor (beta chain). These data originate in a study of blood T cell repertoires in COVID-19. The V gene's germline CDR1 is MDHEN and CDR2 SYDVKM. The CDR3 length is 15 residues. The V end was cut by 0 bases, the J end by 2 bases, with 7 bases between. TCRdb's copy holds only in-frame clones and misses some; the assay was immunoSEQ multiplex PCR. The top ten hold roughly 3.4% of the sample, which has around 250,000 clones, roughly 80% seen once. The sample was peripheral blood. The receptor was isolated from a young woman with acute or convalescent COVID-19. This chain connects TRBV28 to TRBJ2-2; no reliable D call. CDR3 sequence reads: CASSLWARNTGELFF. CDR3 in DNA: TGTGCCAGCAGTTTATGGGCCCGCAACACCGGGGAGCTGTTTTTT.